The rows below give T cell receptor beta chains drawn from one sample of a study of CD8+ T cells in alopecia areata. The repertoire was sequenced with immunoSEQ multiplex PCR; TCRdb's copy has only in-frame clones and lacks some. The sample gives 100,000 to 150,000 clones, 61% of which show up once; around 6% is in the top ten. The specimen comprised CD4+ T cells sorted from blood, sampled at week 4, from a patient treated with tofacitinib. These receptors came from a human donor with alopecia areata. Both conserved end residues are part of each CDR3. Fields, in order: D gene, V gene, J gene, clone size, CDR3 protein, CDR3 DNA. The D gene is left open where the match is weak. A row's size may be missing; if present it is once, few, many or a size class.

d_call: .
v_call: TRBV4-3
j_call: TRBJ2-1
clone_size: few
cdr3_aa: CASSPHHGLNEQFF
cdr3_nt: TGCGCCAGCAGCCCTCATCACGGGCTCAATGAGCAGTTCTTC

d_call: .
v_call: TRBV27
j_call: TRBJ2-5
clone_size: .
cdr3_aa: CASSLFGFETQYF
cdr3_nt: TGTGCCAGCAGTTTATTCGGATTTGAGACCCAGTACTTC

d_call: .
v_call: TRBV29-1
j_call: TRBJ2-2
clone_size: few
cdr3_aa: CSVDSRSTGELFF
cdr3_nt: TGCAGCGTGGACTCGAGAAGTACCGGGGAGCTGTTTTTT

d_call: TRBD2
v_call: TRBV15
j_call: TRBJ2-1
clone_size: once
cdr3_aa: CATSNEGTSGRSEQFF
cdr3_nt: TGTGCCACCAGCAATGAGGGGACTAGCGGGAGATCGGAGCAGTTCTTC

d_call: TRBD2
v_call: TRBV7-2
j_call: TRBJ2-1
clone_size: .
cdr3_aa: CASSLAAGASNEQFF
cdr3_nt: TGTGCCAGCAGCTTAGCAGCGGGGGCCTCTAATGAGCAGTTCTTC

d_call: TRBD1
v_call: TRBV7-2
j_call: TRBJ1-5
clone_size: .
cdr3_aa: CASSPDRDLNQPQHF
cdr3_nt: TGTGCCAGCAGCCCGGACAGGGATCTCAATCAGCCCCAGCATTTT

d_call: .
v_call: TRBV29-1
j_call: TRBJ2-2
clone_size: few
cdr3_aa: CSAPGPANTGELFF
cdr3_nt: TGCAGCGCCCCGGGACCCGCGAACACCGGGGAGCTGTTTTTT

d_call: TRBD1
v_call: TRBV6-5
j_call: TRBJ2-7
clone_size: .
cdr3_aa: CASSYRGQEQYF
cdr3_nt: TGTGCCAGCAGTTACCGGGGACAGGAGCAGTACTTC

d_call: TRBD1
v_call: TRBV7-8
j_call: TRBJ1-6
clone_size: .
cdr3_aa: CASSTRDRAGSPLHF
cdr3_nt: TGTGCCAGCAGCACAAGGGACAGGGCAGGATCACCCCTCCACTTT

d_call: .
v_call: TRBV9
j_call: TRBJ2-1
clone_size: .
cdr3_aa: CASSVTGTSYNEQFF
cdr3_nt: TGTGCCAGCAGCGTTACAGGGACTTCCTACAATGAGCAGTTCTTC

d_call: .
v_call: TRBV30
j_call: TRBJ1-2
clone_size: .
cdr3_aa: CAWSTVYGYTF
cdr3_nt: TGTGCCTGGAGTACAGTCTATGGCTACACCTTC

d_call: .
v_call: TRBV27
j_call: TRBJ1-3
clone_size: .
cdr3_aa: CASSFDISGNTIYF
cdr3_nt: TGTGCCAGCAGTTTCGATATCTCTGGAAACACCATATATTTT

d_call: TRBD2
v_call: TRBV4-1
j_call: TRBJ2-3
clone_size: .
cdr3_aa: CASSHEKDGLAGSTDTQYF
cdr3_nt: TGCGCCAGCAGCCACGAAAAGGACGGACTAGCGGGGTCCACAGATACGCAGTATTTT

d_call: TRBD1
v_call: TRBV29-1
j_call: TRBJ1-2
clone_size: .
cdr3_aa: CSVSTGANYGYTF
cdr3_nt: TGCAGCGTCTCGACAGGGGCAAACTATGGCTACACCTTC

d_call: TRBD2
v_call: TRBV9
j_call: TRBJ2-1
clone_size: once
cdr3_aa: CASSSLAGRGNEQFF
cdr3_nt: TGTGCCAGCAGCTCTCTAGCGGGGAGAGGCAATGAGCAGTTCTTC

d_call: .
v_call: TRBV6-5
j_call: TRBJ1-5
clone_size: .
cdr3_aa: CASGGGNQPQHF
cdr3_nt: TGTGCCAGCGGGGGCGGCAATCAGCCCCAGCATTTT

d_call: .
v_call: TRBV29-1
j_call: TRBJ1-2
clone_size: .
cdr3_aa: CSAPETGRSYGYTF
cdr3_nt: TGCAGCGCCCCTGAGACAGGAAGAAGCTATGGCTACACCTTC

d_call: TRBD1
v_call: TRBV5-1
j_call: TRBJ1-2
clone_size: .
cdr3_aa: CASSLGQGDDGYTF
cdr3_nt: TGCGCCAGCAGCTTGGGACAGGGGGACGATGGCTACACCTTC

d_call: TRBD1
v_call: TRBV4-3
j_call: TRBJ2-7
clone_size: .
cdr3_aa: CASSPPPPGQGSYEQYF
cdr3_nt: TGCGCCAGCAGCCCCCCACCCCCGGGACAGGGTTCCTACGAGCAGTACTTC

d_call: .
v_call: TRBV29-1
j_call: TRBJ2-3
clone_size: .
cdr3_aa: CSLKTGTDTQYF
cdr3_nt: TGCAGCCTTAAAACAGGCACAGATACGCAGTATTTT

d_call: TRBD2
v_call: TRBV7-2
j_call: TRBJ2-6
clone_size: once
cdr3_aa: CASSRNSGGVSGANVLTF
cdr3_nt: TGTGCCAGCAGCCGGAATAGCGGGGGCGTCTCTGGGGCCAACGTCCTGACTTTC

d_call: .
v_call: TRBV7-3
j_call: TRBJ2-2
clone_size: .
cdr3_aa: CASSATPLTGELFF
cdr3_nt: TGTGCCAGCAGCGCCACACCGCTCACCGGGGAGCTGTTTTTT